This entry lists 22 T cell receptor beta chains sequenced from one sample in a study of shared clonotypes between healthy human individuals. Clones were read by immunoSEQ multiplex PCR, and TCRdb kept only the in-frame ones, dropping some. The data contain 2,500,000 or so clones, 90% to 95% of them singletons. Sequencing used naive CD4+ T cells sorted from blood. This sample's subset: CD45RA+ positively selected. These receptors were obtained from a man between 18 and 29 years old in good health.

The chain employs TRBV27 and TRBJ2-1; no firm D call. V lost 6 bases, J lost 0 bases, and 12 bases lay in between. The germline V gene has CDR1 MNHEY and CDR2 SMNVEV (reference sequence). The CDR3 is 15 amino acids. The CDR3 DNA is TGTGCCAGCAGAACGGGCCCCAACTCCTACAATGAGCAGTTCTTC. Translating gives CASRTGPNSYNEQFF.

V gene TRBV5-1 combines with J gene TRBJ1-4; D perhaps matches TRBD1 (5 bases). Germline V CDR1 and CDR2: SGHRS, YFSETQ. The CDR3 extends over 16 amino acids. V shed 0 bases and J shed 8 bases, with 17 bases lying between them. The CDR3 DNA sequence: TGCGCCAGCAGCTTGGCCTCAATCAGGGCCAGAGAAAAACTGTTTTTT. Its protein is CASSLASIRAREKLFF.

This chain joins TRBV25-1 and TRBJ2-3; tentatively, D is TRBD2 (5 bases). The CDR3 covers 17 residues. Germline CDR1 is MGHDK and CDR2 is SYGVNS. Deletions cut 2 bases from V and 1 base from J, with 16 bases between. Here the CDR3 DNA reads TGTGCCAGCAGTGAAATAAGTGGGCGGGTAGGCACAGATACGCAGTATTTT. It is translated as CASSEISGRVGTDTQYF.

This chain connects TRBV5-1 to TRBJ2-3; D possibly corresponds to TRBD1 (6 bases). The CDR3 spans 14 residues. Per the germline V gene, CDR1 is SGHRS and CDR2 is YFSETQ. V gave up 6 bases and J gave up 1 base, with 12 bases separating them. CDR3 sequence (DNA): TGCGCCAGCACCCGGGACACCGGCACAGATACGCAGTATTTT. As protein: CASTRDTGTDTQYF. Full variable domain (missing parts from reference TRBV5-1 and TRBJ2-3): KAGVTQTPRYLIKTRGQQVTLSCSPISGHRSVSWYQQTPGQGLQFLFEYFSETQRNKGNFPGRFSGRQFSNSRSEMNVSTLELGDSALYLCASTRDTGTDTQYFGPGTRLTVL.

The V call is TRBV9, the J call TRBJ2-7; D unresolved. Trimming took off 2 bases at V and 6 bases at J, with 12 bases between the two ends. Germline CDR1 is SGDLS and CDR2 is YYNGEE. The CDR3 is made up of 13 amino acids. DNA for the CDR3: TGTGCCAGCAGCGTCGAATGGTCAGGCGAGCAGTACTTC. Its translation is CASSVEWSGEQYF.

The J gene is TRBJ1-1, the V gene TRBV7-2; TRBD1 matches at 11 bases. There are 15 residues in the CDR3. CDR1 and CDR2 from the germline V gene are SGHTA and FQGNSA. J gave up 1 base and V 5 bases, and 3 bases lay outside the gene matches. The CDR3 protein is CASSTGQGANTEAFF. Here the CDR3 DNA reads TGTGCCAGCAGCACCGGACAGGGGGCGAACACTGAAGCTTTCTTT.

The chain joins TRBV6-4 to TRBJ1-5; 7 bases are shared with TRBD1. The CDR3 extends over 17 amino acids. V lost 7 bases, J lost 0 bases, and 12 bases stayed unmatched. Germline V CDR1 and CDR2: MRHNA, SNTAGT. This chain's CDR3 is CASTFSCDRDSNQPQHF. In DNA form, the CDR3 reads TGTGCCAGCACCTTTAGTTGTGACAGGGATAGCAATCAGCCCCAGCATTTT.

V is TRBV2 and J is TRBJ1-5; D is unclear. V gave up 8 bases and J gave up 6 bases, with 11 bases separating them. Germline V gene sequence: CDR1 SNHLY, CDR2 FYNNEI. The CDR3 sequence is 12 residues long. CDR3 loop: CASCPAGQPQHF. In nucleotides, the CDR3 is TGTGCCAGCTGTCCGGCCGGTCAGCCCCAGCATTTT.

The CDR3 is CATSRDRLAGANEQFF. The CDR3 DNA follows: TGTGCCACCAGCAGAGATCGGCTAGCGGGGGCAAATGAGCAGTTCTTC. This sequence joins TRBV15 and TRBJ2-1; 10 bases agree with TRBD2. This CDR3 is built from 16 residues. CDR1 LNHNV and CDR2 YYDKDF come from the germline V gene (reference sequence). Trimming removed 0 bases from V and 7 bases from J; junction bases left unmatched: 6.

J is TRBJ2-1 and V is TRBV29-1; D gene ambiguous. The CDR3 is 15 amino acids. V dropped 4 bases and J dropped 4 bases, with 17 bases sitting between them. Germline lookup yields CDR1 SQVTM and CDR2 ANQGSEA. The CDR3 sequence is CSVVEPAPKYNEQFF. The CDR3, as DNA: TGCAGCGTTGTGGAACCTGCGCCCAAATACAATGAGCAGTTCTTC.

V gene TRBV5-6 combines with J gene TRBJ2-3, with 8 bases fitting TRBD1. J lost 0 bases, V lost 3 bases, and 6 bases had no gene match. This CDR3 spans 16 amino acids. Germline CDR1 and CDR2: SGHDT and YYEEEE. In DNA form, the CDR3 reads TGTGCCAGCAGCTCCGGGACAGGATTTAGCACAGATACGCAGTATTTT. Amino acid sequence: CASSSGTGFSTDTQYF.

The V and J genes are TRBV6-6 and TRBJ2-3; a weak D match, TRBD2 (6 bases). CDR1 is MNHNY, CDR2 SVGAGI, per germline (reference sequence). The CDR3 totals 10 residues. The V end was cut by 11 bases, the J end by 3 bases, with 6 bases between. CDR3 protein: CAGGTDTQYF. In DNA, the CDR3 is TGTGCCGGGGGGACAGATACGCAGTATTTT.

This clone was recorded only once. This chain links TRBV7-2 with TRBJ2-7; perhaps TRBD1 as D (6 bases). Germline loops: CDR1 SGHTA, CDR2 FQGNSA. V shed 5 bases and J shed 1 base, with 15 bases lying between them. The CDR3 runs 15 residues. CDR3 DNA: TGTGCCAGCAGCCAAAGCGGACAGTCGTCCTACGAGCAGTACTTC. Amino acids: CASSQSGQSSYEQYF.

The chain carries TRBV7-9 and TRBJ2-1; tentative D call: TRBD1 (6 bases). CDR1 and CDR2 from the germline V gene are SEHNR and FQNEAQ (reference sequence). V was cut by 1 base and J by 2 bases, with 12 bases left in between. This CDR3 has 16 amino acids. This chain's CDR3 is CASSLDTAGAYNEQFF. For the CDR3, the DNA is TGTGCCAGCAGCTTAGACACTGCAGGGGCCTACAATGAGCAGTTCTTC.

The CDR3 DNA reads TGTGCCAGCAGTTTCAGGGGGGCCAATGAGCAGTTCTTC. Translating it yields CASSFRGANEQFF. V is TRBV25-1 and J is TRBJ2-1, with D tentatively TRBD1 (7 bases). V dropped 5 bases and J dropped 6 bases, with 11 bases sitting between them. Per the germline V gene, CDR1 is MGHDK and CDR2 is SYGVNS. The CDR3 has 13 residues.

The chain is built from TRBV19 and TRBJ1-6; weak D call: TRBD1 (6 bases). The CDR3 has 15 amino acids. Germline CDR1 is LNHDA and CDR2 is SQIVND (reference sequence). V was clipped by 0 bases and J by 9 bases, with 12 bases between them. This CDR3 is CASSIEGQGTSPLHF. For the CDR3, the DNA is TGTGCCAGTAGTATAGAGGGGCAGGGGACTTCACCCCTCCACTTT. Drawing the rest from reference TRBV19 and TRBJ1-6, the complete variable domain is DGGITQSPKYLFRKEGQNVTLSCEQNLNHDAMYWYRQDPGQGLRLIYYSQIVNDFQKGDIAEGYSVSREKKESFPLTVTSAQKNPTAFYLCASSIEGQGTSPLHFGNGTRLTVT.

The gene calls are TRBV7-9 and TRBJ2-7; D might be TRBD1 (6 bases). Between the trimmed V and J ends, which lost 6 bases and 4 bases, there was a span of 13 bases. The CDR3 extends over 13 amino acids. CDR1 is SEHNR, CDR2 FQNEAQ, per germline (reference sequence). The CDR3 DNA follows: TGTGCCAGCAGGTGGACAGATGGGTACGAGCAGTACTTC. Translation gives CASRWTDGYEQYF.

The chain carries TRBV28 and TRBJ2-7, with 9 bases matching TRBD1. The CDR3 extends over 13 amino acids. Germline assignment: CDR1 MDHEN and CDR2 SYDVKM. V lost 10 bases to trimming and J lost 4 bases; unmatched junction nucleotides: 8. The DNA for the CDR3 is TGTGCCATCTCGACAGGGGGGACTTACGAGCAGTACTTC. It codes for CAISTGGTYEQYF.

The chain links TRBV11-2 to TRBJ1-2; TRBD1 matches at 9 bases. The CDR3 runs to 18 residues. The germline V gene encodes CDR1 SGHAT and CDR2 FQNNGV. Trimming removed 4 bases from V and 7 bases from J; junction bases left unmatched: 19. CDR3 sequence (DNA): TGTGCCAGCAGCTCACTCCTCCGACCGGGACAGGGACAGCCTGGCTACACCTTC. It translates to CASSSLLRPGQGQPGYTF.

This clone occurred once. Other DNA sequences in this sample translate to the same CDR3. The CDR3 is CASSPGTESYEQYF. CDR3 nucleotides: TGTGCCAGCTCACCTGGGACAGAATCCTACGAGCAGTACTTC. The V and J genes are TRBV18 and TRBJ2-7, with 7 nucleotides matching TRBD1. This CDR3 is 14 amino acids long. The J segment lost 1 base and the V segment lost 3 bases, leaving 3 bases of the junction unmatched. The germline V gene encodes CDR1 KGHSH and CDR2 LQKENI.

This chain joins TRBV11-2 and TRBJ2-7; D gene uncertain. The CDR3 is 14 residues long. The V gene lost 5 bases and the J gene lost 1 base, with 12 bases spanning the gap. CDR1 is SGHAT, CDR2 FQNNGV, per germline. Written as DNA, the CDR3 is TGTGCCAGCAGCCCTGATTTAATTTCCTACGAGCAGTACTTC. Its protein is CASSPDLISYEQYF.

The chain joins TRBV18 to TRBJ2-1; no clear D gene. The CDR3 sequence is 14 residues long. Between the trimmed V and J ends, which lost 3 bases and 2 bases, there was a span of 8 bases. CDR1 and CDR2 from the germline V gene are KGHSH and LQKENI. The CDR3 region is CASSPAATYNEQFF. The CDR3 region has the DNA TGTGCCAGCTCACCTGCTGCCACCTACAATGAGCAGTTCTTC.